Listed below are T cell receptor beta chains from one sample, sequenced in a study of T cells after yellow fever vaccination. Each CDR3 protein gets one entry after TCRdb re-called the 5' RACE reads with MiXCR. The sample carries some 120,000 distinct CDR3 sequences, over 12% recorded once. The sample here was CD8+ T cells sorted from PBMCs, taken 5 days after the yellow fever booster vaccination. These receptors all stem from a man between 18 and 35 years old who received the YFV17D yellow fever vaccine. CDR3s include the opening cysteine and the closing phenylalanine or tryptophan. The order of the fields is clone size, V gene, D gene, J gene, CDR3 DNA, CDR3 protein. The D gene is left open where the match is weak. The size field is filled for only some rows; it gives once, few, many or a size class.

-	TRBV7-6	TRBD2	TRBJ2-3	TGTGCCAGCAGCTTAACGGGAAGCGGGGGAGATACGCAGTATTTT	CASSLTGSGGDTQYF
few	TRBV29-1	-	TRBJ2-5	TGCAGCGTCGATAGCGGCACTATAGAGACCCAGTACTTC	CSVDSGTIETQYF
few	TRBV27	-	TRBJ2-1	TGTGCCAGCGGTCCACAGCGGAATGAGCAGTTCTTC	CASGPQRNEQFF
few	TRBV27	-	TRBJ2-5	TGTGCCAGCAGCGACCACCAAGAGACCCAGTACTTC	CASSDHQETQYF
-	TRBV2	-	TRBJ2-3	TGTGCCAGCAGTGACATTTATACTAGCACAGATACGCAGTATTTT	CASSDIYTSTDTQYF
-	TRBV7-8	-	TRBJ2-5	TGTGCCAGCAGCTTACCCAAGAACCGGGGAGCGCCGAAGACCCAGTACTTC	CASSLPKNRGAPKTQYF
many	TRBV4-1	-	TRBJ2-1	TGCGCCAGCAGCCAGACAAGGGTTGCCAATGAGCAGTTCTTC	CASSQTRVANEQFF
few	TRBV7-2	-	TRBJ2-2	TGTGCCAGCAGCTTAGAATCCGGCTACACCGGGGAGCTGTTTTTT	CASSLESGYTGELFF
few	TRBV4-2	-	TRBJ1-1	TGTGCCAGCAGCCCCGTCGTGAGGGGGGGAACTGAAGCTTTCTTT	CASSPVVRGGTEAFF
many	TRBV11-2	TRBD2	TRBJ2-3	TGTGCCAGCAGCTCTCTCGGGGGGGCCGGAGATACGCAGTATTTT	CASSSLGGAGDTQYF
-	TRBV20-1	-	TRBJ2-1	TGCAGTGCTAGAGATCGCATAGGCGCCTACAATGAGCAGTTCTTC	CSARDRIGAYNEQFF
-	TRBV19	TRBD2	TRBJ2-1	TGTGCCAGTAGCACTAGCGGAGAGCAGTTCTTC	CASSTSGEQFF
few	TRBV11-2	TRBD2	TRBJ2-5	TGTGCCAGCAGCTTAGAGCGGGGGGCTGGGGAGACCCAGTACTTC	CASSLERGAGETQYF
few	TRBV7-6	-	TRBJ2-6	TGTGCCAGCAGCTTAGGGGGGATTGGGGCCAACGTCCTGACTTTC	CASSLGGIGANVLTF
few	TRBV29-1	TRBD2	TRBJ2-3	TGCAGCGTTGAAGGCCCCCCAGCGGGGCACACAGATACGCAGTATTTT	CSVEGPPAGHTDTQYF
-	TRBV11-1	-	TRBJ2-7	TGTGCCAGCAGCTCGACTGGGGGAGAGACCTACGAGCAGTACTTC	CASSSTGGETYEQYF
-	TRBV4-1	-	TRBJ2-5	TGCGCCAGCAGCCGTCAGGCAGGCGAGACCCAGTACTTC	CASSRQAGETQYF
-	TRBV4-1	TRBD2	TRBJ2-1	TGCGCCAGCAGCCTGACTAGCGGGACCTACAATGAGCAGTTCTTC	CASSLTSGTYNEQFF
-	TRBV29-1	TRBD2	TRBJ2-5	TGCAGCGTTGAAGTTCCCGAACGGGAGGAGGAGACCCAGTACTTC	CSVEVPEREEETQYF